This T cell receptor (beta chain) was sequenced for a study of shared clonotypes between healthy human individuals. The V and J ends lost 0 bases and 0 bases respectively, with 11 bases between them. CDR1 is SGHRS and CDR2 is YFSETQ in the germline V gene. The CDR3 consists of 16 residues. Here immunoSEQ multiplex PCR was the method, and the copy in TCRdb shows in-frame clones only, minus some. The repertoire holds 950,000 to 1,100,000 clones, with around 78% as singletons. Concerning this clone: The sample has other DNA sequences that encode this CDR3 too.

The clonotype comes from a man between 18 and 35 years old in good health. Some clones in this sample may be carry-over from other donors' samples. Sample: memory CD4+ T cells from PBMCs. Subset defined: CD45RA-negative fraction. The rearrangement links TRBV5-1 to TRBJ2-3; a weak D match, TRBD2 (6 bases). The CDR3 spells CASSLALAASTDTQYF. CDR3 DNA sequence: TGCGCCAGCAGCTTGGCACTAGCAGCTAGCACAGATACGCAGTATTTT.